The 32 T cell receptor beta chains below come from one sample, sequenced in a study of T cells in Graves' hyperthyroidism and ophthalmopathy. TCR beta CDR3 sequences were amplified from RNA transcripts. RT-PCR in the first round (using the HTBI primer set) targeted the TCR CDR3. TCRdb processed the multiplex PCR reads anew with MiXCR; each CDR3 protein has one entry. The sample includes around 600,000 distinct CDR3 sequences, approximately 15% seen only once; the top ten take under 15%. The sample was blood. Source of these receptors: a woman between 50 and 59 years old with Graves' ophthalmopathy.

This clonotype was seen repeatedly, ten times or more. J is TRBJ2-5 and V is TRBV14; D uncertain. Germline lookup yields CDR1 SGHDN and CDR2 FVKESK. V shed 8 bases and J shed 5 bases, with 12 bases lying between them. CDR3 length: 12 residues. Here the CDR3 DNA reads TGTGCCAGCGGCCTTCGGTTTGAGACCCAGTACTTC. This gives the protein CASGLRFETQYF.

This clonotype was counted ten times or more. The chain combines TRBV27 with TRBJ2-7, with 11 positions matching TRBD2. Losses at the gene ends were 8 bases for V and 2 bases for J; bases not matched to a gene: 2. The CDR3 totals 13 residues. Germline V gene lookup returns CDR1 MNHEY and CDR2 SMNVEV (reference sequence). In DNA, the CDR3 is TGTGCCAGCGGTAGCGGGAGGGCCTACGAGCAGTACTTC. Protein sequence: CASGSGRAYEQYF.

This clonotype was picked up many times. The J gene is TRBJ2-7, the V gene TRBV30, with 9 bases lining up with TRBD1. With 2 bases clipped from V and 0 bases from J, the junction kept 8 bases outside the gene matches. The CDR3 sequence is 16 residues long. Germline V gene sequence: CDR1 GTSNPN, CDR2 SVGIG (reference sequence). This chain's CDR3 is CAWSHLLTGGSYEQYF. The CDR3 DNA is TGTGCCTGGAGTCATTTGCTGACAGGGGGCTCCTACGAGCAGTACTTC.

This chain connects TRBV12-3 or TRBV12-4 to TRBJ1-5, with 9 bases aligning to TRBD1. With 5 bases clipped from V and 6 bases from J, the junction kept 8 bases outside the gene matches. This CDR3 contains 15 residues. Here the CDR3 DNA reads TGTGCCAGCAGTCAACGGACAGGGGTGGGTCAGCCCCAGCATTTT. Encoded protein: CASSQRTGVGQPQHF.

This clonotype has just a few counts. This sequence joins TRBV5-1 and TRBJ2-2; D is possibly TRBD1 (6 bases). Trimming left V 2 bases short and J 0 bases short, with 11 bases between. Per germline, CDR1 SGHRS and CDR2 YFSETQ. CDR3 size: 16 residues. CDR3 sequence (DNA): TGCGCCAGCAGCTTAAGACAGGAAACGAACACCGGGGAGCTGTTTTTT. This gives the protein CASSLRQETNTGELFF.

This sequence joins TRBV25-1 and TRBJ2-7; D is ambiguous. Trimming removed 1 base from V and 0 bases from J, with 7 bases in between. The germline gives CDR1 MGHDK, CDR2 SYGVNS. This CDR3 is built from 14 residues. The CDR3 region is CASSEWQSSYEQYF. The CDR3 region has the DNA TGTGCCAGCAGTGAATGGCAGAGCTCCTACGAGCAGTACTTC.

The V and J genes are TRBV13 and TRBJ1-4, with TRBD1 matching 11 bases. V lost 4 bases to trimming and J lost 0 bases; unmatched junction nucleotides: 4. Germline assignment: CDR1 PRHDT and CDR2 FYEKMQ (reference sequence). The length of the CDR3 is 17 residues. The DNA for the CDR3 is TGTGCCAGCAGCTCCTGGGACAGGGGGGCAACTAATGAAAAACTGTTTTTT. Amino acids: CASSSWDRGATNEKLFF.

This clonotype was found many times. The chain joins TRBV5-1 to TRBJ2-7, with TRBD2 matching 11 bases. Germline CDR1 and CDR2: SGHRS and YFSETQ. This CDR3 has 15 amino acids. The junction had 6 bases not matched to a gene; V was cut back by 4 bases and J by 3 bases. CDR3 region: CASSHTSGGGYEQYF. For the CDR3, the DNA is TGCGCCAGCAGCCACACTAGCGGGGGAGGCTACGAGCAGTACTTC.

This clonotype was recorded a few times. The chain joins TRBV18 to TRBJ2-5, with TRBD1 matching 7 bases. Germline CDR1 reads KGHSH; CDR2 reads LQKENI. J gave up 5 bases and V 1 base, and 4 bases lay outside the gene matches. This CDR3 is 14 amino acids long. CDR3 nucleotide sequence: TGTGCCAGCTCACCACAGGGGGCGTGGGAGACCCAGTACTTC. It codes for CASSPQGAWETQYF.

For this clonotype: The junction does not match germline at one end; this may be a read error. The chain couples TRBV7-7 to TRBJ2-5; 7 nucleotides match TRBD1. From germline, CDR1 is SSHAT and CDR2 FNYEAQ (reference sequence). The CDR3 totals 14 residues. The CDR3 spells CASSSQGTGETQYF. CDR3 nucleotides: TGTGCTAGCAGCTCACAGGGGACGGGGGAGACCCAGTACTTC.

This clonotype has ten or more counts. The V gene is TRBV29-1, the J gene TRBJ2-1; 10 bases map to TRBD1. J was trimmed by 4 bases and V by 5 bases; bases with no gene match: 5. This CDR3 contains 14 residues. Germline V lookup: CDR1 SQVTM, CDR2 ANQGSEA. CDR3: CSVPRTGGYNEQFF. Here the CDR3 DNA reads TGCAGCGTTCCCCGGACAGGGGGATACAATGAGCAGTTCTTC.

This clonotype has a count of ten or more. The V call is TRBV19, the J call TRBJ1-1; D unclear. The CDR3 has 15 residues. In germline, CDR1 is LNHDA, CDR2 SQIVND (reference sequence). Between the trimmed V and J ends, which lost 1 base and 1 base, there was a span of 10 bases. This chain's CDR3 is CASSIAAGPNTEAFF. DNA of the CDR3: TGTGCCAGTAGTATAGCGGCAGGACCGAACACTGAAGCTTTCTTT. The full variable domain, its missing parts supplied by reference TRBV19 and TRBJ1-1, is DGGITQSPKYLFRKEGQNVTLSCEQNLNHDAMYWYRQDPGQGLRLIYYSQIVNDFQKGDIAEGYSVSREKKESFPLTVTSAQKNPTAFYLCASSIAAGPNTEAFFGQGTRLTVV.

The sample holds many counts of this clonotype. CDR3 sequence (DNA): TGTGCCTGGAGAACGGGACAGGGGCCGAAATCCTACGAGCAGTACTTC. Translated: CAWRTGQGPKSYEQYF. The chain is built from TRBV30 and TRBJ2-7; 10 positions agree with TRBD1. After removal of 3 bases from V and 1 base from J, the junction contained 9 bases not matched to a gene. The CDR3 runs to 16 residues. CDR1 GTSNPN and CDR2 SVGIG come from the germline V gene (reference sequence). The entire variable domain, with the rest obtained from reference TRBV30 and TRBJ2-7, is as follows: SQTIHQWPATLVQPVGSPLSLECTVEGTSNPNLYWYRQAAGRGLQLLFYSVGIGQISSEVPQNLSASRPQDRQFILSSKKLLLSDSGFYLCAWRTGQGPKSYEQYFGPGTRLTVT.

This clonotype showed up many times. The chain carries TRBV2 and TRBJ2-1, with 14 bases that match TRBD2. The germline V gene encodes CDR1 SNHLY and CDR2 FYNNEI. The junction had 9 bases not matched to a gene; V was cut back by 3 bases and J by 5 bases. The CDR3 sequence is 18 residues long. CDR3 sequence: CASSDYRLAGGANNEQFF. The CDR3 DNA sequence: TGTGCCAGCAGTGACTATCGACTAGCGGGAGGGGCTAACAATGAGCAGTTCTTC.

This clonotype has a handful of counts. V usage is TRBV18 and J usage is TRBJ2-3; D remains unclear. Germline values: CDR1 KGHSH, CDR2 LQKENI. The CDR3 totals 16 residues. V was cut by 2 bases and J by 2 bases, with 14 bases left in between. The CDR3 DNA sequence: TGTGCCAGCTCACCAGGCGGATTACCATCCACAGATACGCAGTATTTT. This codes for CASSPGGLPSTDTQYF. The full variable domain, completed using reference TRBV18 and TRBJ2-3, is NAGVMQNPRHLVRRRGQEARLRCSPMKGHSHVYWYRQLPEEGLKFMVYLQKENIIDESGMPKERFSAEFPKEGPSILRIQQVVRGDSAAYFCASSPGGLPSTDTQYFGPGTRLTVL.

This clonotype was seen more than once but under ten times. A much larger clone is a single base away; this may be a read error. The CDR3: CASSYSIGDYGHTF. The CDR3 DNA follows: TGTGCCAGCAGTTACTCGATTGGCGATTATGGCCACACCTTC. The chain recombines TRBV6-5 with TRBJ1-2; D ambiguous. This CDR3 region has 14 residues. Germline lookup yields CDR1 MNHEY and CDR2 SVGAGI.

This chain links TRBV9 with TRBJ2-1; D might be TRBD2 (6 bases). The CDR3 totals 15 residues. CDR1 SGDLS and CDR2 YYNGEE come from the germline V gene. The germline V and J ends were trimmed by 3 bases and 8 bases, with 18 bases remaining between them. The CDR3 spells CASSGGTPAPYEQFF. The CDR3 DNA reads TGTGCCAGCAGCGGCGGGACGCCGGCGCCCTATGAGCAGTTCTTC.

This clonotype was recorded once. This chain links TRBV20-1 with TRBJ2-1, with 8 nucleotides matching TRBD2. CDR1 DFQATT and CDR2 SNEGSKA come from the germline V gene (reference sequence). Trimming removed 0 bases from V and 7 bases from J; junction bases left unmatched: 11. The CDR3 is made up of 16 amino acids. The CDR3 region is CSARDSGPGRANEQFF. CDR3 DNA: TGCAGTGCTAGAGATTCCGGGCCCGGGAGGGCTAATGAGCAGTTCTTC.

The chain combines TRBV20-1 with TRBJ1-4, with 10 positions matching TRBD1. The CDR3 is 16 residues long. Germline V gene lookup returns CDR1 DFQATT and CDR2 SNEGSKA (reference sequence). J lost 6 bases, V lost 1 base, and 8 bases had no gene match. The CDR3: CSARGTRDRGDEKLFF. The CDR3 bases are TGCAGTGCTAGAGGGACCCGGGACAGGGGTGATGAAAAACTGTTTTTT.

This clonotype was seen ten or more times. The chain recombines TRBV11-2 with TRBJ2-6; perhaps TRBD2 as D (5 bases). The V and J ends lost 7 bases and 1 base respectively, with 14 bases between them. In germline, CDR1 is SGHAT, CDR2 FQNNGV. The length of the CDR3 is 16 residues. The CDR3 loop is CASTRVRDSGANVLTF. The CDR3 region has the DNA TGTGCCAGCACCCGGGTCCGGGATTCTGGGGCCAACGTCCTGACTTTC.

Many counts were recorded for this clonotype. The rearrangement joins TRBV28 to TRBJ2-5; TRBD2 matches at 13 bases. CDR1 is MDHEN and CDR2 is SYDVKM in the germline V gene. This CDR3 is built from 16 residues. V lost 6 bases, J lost 3 bases, and 7 bases stayed unmatched. The DNA of the CDR3 is TGTGCCAGCAGCCCGGGGACTAGCGGGGAAGAAGAGACCCAGTACTTC. Protein: CASSPGTSGEEETQYF.

The table lists this clonotype with many counts. The chain combines TRBV12-3 or TRBV12-4 with TRBJ2-1; 10 bases fit TRBD2. This CDR3 has 14 residues. With 6 bases clipped from V and 10 bases from J, the junction kept 9 bases outside the gene matches. The CDR3 loop reads CASSQGTSVGEQFF. In nucleotides, the CDR3 is TGTGCCAGCAGCCAAGGGACTAGCGTGGGGGAGCAGTTCTTC.

This clonotype was recorded a few times. This chain links TRBV12-3 or TRBV12-4 with TRBJ2-5; D may be TRBD1 (6 bases). The CDR3 runs 15 residues. Trimming cost V 3 bases and J 2 bases, with 13 bases left between them. The CDR3 region has the DNA TGTGCCAGCAGTTTTGAGGACAGCCCACAAGAGACCCAGTACTTC. Its translation: CASSFEDSPQETQYF.

The J gene is TRBJ1-3, the V gene TRBV18; D not certain. The CDR3 loop spans 11 amino acids. Germline CDR1 and CDR2: KGHSH and LQKENI. V was shortened by 6 bases and J by 7 bases, with 7 bases between the two germline ends. The CDR3 spells CASSSANTIYF. For the CDR3, the DNA is TGTGCCAGCTCCTCGGCTAACACCATATATTTT.

V and J are TRBV6-1 and TRBJ1-2; D unclear. CDR3 length: 15 amino acids. V gave up 7 bases and J gave up 3 bases, with 18 bases separating them. The germline CDR1 and CDR2 sequences are MNHNS and SASEGT. The CDR3 loop is CASKIDASPYYGYTF. The CDR3 DNA reads TGTGCCAGCAAGATCGACGCAAGCCCCTACTATGGCTACACCTTC.

This clonotype was counted ten times or more. The rearrangement links TRBV11-2 to TRBJ2-1; TRBD2 agrees at 7 bases. CDR3 length: 14 residues. V gave up 6 bases and J gave up 7 bases; unmatched junction bases: 9. The germline V gene has CDR1 SGHAT and CDR2 FQNNGV. CDR3 residues: CASRGMGRENEQFF. The CDR3 DNA reads as TGTGCCAGCAGGGGAATGGGGCGGGAGAATGAGCAGTTCTTC.

This clonotype was observed many times. The chain joins TRBV28 to TRBJ1-1; D remains ambiguous. CDR1 and CDR2 (germline): MDHEN, SYDVKM. The CDR3 runs to 14 residues. V shed 2 bases and J shed 1 base, with 8 bases lying between them. This CDR3 reads CASSLGLGNTEAFF. In nucleotides, the CDR3 is TGTGCCAGCAGTTTAGGGCTAGGGAACACTGAAGCTTTCTTT.

This clonotype has ten or more counts. V is TRBV12-3 or TRBV12-4 and J is TRBJ2-2, with D perhaps TRBD1 (6 bases). The CDR3 extends over 13 amino acids. The V end lost 4 bases, the J end lost 6 bases, and 9 bases lay between the germline ends. CDR3 DNA: TGTGCCAGCAGTTACAGGGTGGCCGGGGAGCTGTTTTTT. It yields the protein CASSYRVAGELFF.

This clonotype came up many times. The chain links TRBV12-3 or TRBV12-4 to TRBJ2-1; TRBD2 agrees at 10 bases. The CDR3 consists of 13 residues. V was clipped by 11 bases and J by 4 bases; unmatched bases: 5. The CDR3 coding sequence is TGTGCCGACGGACTAGCGGATTACAATGAGCAGTTCTTC. This encodes CADGLADYNEQFF.

The rearrangement links TRBV19 to TRBJ1-2; no reliable D call. Per germline, CDR1 LNHDA and CDR2 SQIVND (reference sequence). The ends were cut back, 1 base at V and 6 bases at J, with 21 bases in the middle. The CDR3 sequence is 17 residues long. The CDR3: CASSIGAFQEISDGYTF. CDR3 DNA sequence: TGTGCCAGTAGTATAGGGGCATTCCAGGAAATTTCGGATGGCTACACCTTC.

This clonotype was seen at least ten times. The chain joins TRBV11-2 to TRBJ2-3; the D is unclear. The CDR3 length is 14 residues. Germline V gene lookup returns CDR1 SGHAT and CDR2 FQNNGV. Between the trimmed V and J ends, which lost 1 base and 0 bases, there was a span of 5 bases. CDR3 coding DNA: TGTGCCAGCAGCTTAGTTTCCAGCACAGATACGCAGTATTTT. This codes for CASSLVSSTDTQYF. Supplemented by reference TRBV11-2 and TRBJ2-3, the full variable domain reads EAGVAQSPRYKIIEKRQSVAFWCNPISGHATLYWYQQILGQGPKLLIQFQNNGVVDDSQLPKDRFSAERLKGVDSTLKIQPAKLEDSAVYLCASSLVSSTDTQYFGPGTRLTVL.

This clonotype has ten or more counts. The gene calls are TRBV2 and TRBJ1-4, with D possibly matching TRBD1 (5 bases). The CDR3 is 14 amino acids. Germline-derived CDR1 and CDR2 are SNHLY and FYNNEI. With 3 bases removed from V and 8 bases from J, the gap between germline ends came to 13 bases. CDR3 DNA: TGTGCCAGCAGTGATGACGGGGCTGGCGAAAAACTGTTTTTT. This sequence encodes CASSDDGAGEKLFF.